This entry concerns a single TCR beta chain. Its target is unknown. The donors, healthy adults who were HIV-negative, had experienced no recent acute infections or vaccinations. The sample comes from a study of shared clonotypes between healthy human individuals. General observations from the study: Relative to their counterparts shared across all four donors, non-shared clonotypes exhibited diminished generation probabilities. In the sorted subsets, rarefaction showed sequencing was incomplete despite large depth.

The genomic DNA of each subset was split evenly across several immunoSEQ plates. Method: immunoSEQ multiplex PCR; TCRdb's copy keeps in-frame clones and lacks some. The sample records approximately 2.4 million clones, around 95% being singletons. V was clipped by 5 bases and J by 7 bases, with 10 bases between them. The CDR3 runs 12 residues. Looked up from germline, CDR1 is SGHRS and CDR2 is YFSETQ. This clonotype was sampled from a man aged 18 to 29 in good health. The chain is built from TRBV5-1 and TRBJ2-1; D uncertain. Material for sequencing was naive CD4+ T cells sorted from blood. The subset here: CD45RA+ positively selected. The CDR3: CASRTEWNEQFF. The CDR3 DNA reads TGCGCCAGCAGGACGGAATGGAATGAGCAGTTCTTC.